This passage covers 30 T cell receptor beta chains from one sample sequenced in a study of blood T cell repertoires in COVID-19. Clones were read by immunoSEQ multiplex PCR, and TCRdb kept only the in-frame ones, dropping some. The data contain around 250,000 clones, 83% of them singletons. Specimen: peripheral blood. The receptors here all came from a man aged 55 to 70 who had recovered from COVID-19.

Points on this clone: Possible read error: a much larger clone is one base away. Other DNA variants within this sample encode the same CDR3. CDR3 coding DNA: TGTGCCAGCAGTGAAGACAGGGCTGGCTACACCTTC. Translated, it gives CASSEDRAGYTF. The chain employs TRBV2 and TRBJ1-2; tentative D call: TRBD1 (6 bases). Trimming removed 1 base from V and 7 bases from J, with 7 bases in between. The CDR3 consists of 12 residues. Per germline, CDR1 SNHLY and CDR2 FYNNEI.

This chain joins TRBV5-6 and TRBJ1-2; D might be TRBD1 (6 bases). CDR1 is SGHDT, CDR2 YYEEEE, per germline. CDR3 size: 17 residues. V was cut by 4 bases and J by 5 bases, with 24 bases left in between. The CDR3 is CASSPTGTPDALYGYTF. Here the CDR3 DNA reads TGTGCCAGCAGCCCCACGGGGACACCGGATGCCCTATATGGCTACACCTTC. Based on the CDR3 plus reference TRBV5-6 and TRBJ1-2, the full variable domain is DAGVTQSPTHLIKTRGQQVTLRCSPKSGHDTVSWYQQALGQGPQFIFQYYEEEERQRGNFPDRFSGHQFPNYSSELNVNALLLGDSALYLCASSPTGTPDALYGYTFGSGTRLTVV.

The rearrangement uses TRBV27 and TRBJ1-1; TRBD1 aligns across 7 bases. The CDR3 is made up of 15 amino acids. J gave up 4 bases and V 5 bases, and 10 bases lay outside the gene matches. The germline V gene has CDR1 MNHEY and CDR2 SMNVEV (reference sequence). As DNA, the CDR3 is TGTGCCAGCAGTCCGCCAGGGGGAATGAGCACTGAAGCTTTCTTT. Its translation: CASSPPGGMSTEAFF.

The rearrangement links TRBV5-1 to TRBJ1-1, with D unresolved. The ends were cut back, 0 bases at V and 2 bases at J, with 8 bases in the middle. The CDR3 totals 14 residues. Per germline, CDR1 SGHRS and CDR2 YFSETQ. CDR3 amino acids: CASSLGPFNTEAFF. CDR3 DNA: TGCGCCAGCAGCTTGGGGCCCTTTAACACTGAAGCTTTCTTT.

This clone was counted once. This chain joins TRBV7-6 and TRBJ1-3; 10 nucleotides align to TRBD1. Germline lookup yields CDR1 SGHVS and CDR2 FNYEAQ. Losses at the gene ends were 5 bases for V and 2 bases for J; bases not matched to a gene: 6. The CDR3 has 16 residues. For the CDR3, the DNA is TGTGCCAGCAGCACCATCGGACAGGGGGCTGGAAACACCATATATTTT. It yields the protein CASSTIGQGAGNTIYF.

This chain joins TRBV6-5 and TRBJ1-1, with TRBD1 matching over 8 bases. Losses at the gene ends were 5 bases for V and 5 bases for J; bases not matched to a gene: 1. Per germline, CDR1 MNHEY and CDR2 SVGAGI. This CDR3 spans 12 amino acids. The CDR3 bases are TGTGCCAGCAGTCGACAGGGGACTGAAGCTTTCTTT. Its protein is CASSRQGTEAFF.

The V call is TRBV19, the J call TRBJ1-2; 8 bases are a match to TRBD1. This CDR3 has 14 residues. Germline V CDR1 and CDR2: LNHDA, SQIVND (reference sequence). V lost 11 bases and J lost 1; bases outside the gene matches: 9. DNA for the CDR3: TGTGCCGGCTCAGGGGGCGAAGATAACTATGGCTACACCTTC. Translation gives CAGSGGEDNYGYTF.

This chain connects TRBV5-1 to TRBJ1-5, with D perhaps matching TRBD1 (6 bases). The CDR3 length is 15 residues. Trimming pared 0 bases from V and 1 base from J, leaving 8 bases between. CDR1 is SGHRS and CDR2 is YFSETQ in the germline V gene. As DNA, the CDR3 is TGCGCCAGCAGCTTGGTGGGGGCGAGCAATCAGCCCCAGCATTTT. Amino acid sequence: CASSLVGASNQPQHF.

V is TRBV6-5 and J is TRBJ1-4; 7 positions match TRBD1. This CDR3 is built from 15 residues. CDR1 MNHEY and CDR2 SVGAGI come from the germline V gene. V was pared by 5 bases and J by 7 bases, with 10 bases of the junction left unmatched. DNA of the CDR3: TGTGCCAGCAGTCTCACAGGGGCCGTTGGTGAAAAACTGTTTTTT. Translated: CASSLTGAVGEKLFF.

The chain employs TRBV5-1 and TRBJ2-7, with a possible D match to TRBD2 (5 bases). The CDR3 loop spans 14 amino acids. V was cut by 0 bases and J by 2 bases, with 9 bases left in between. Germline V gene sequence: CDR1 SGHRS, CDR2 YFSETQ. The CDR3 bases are TGCGCCAGCAGCTTGGCGTTCGGGGCCTACGAGCAGTACTTC. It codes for CASSLAFGAYEQYF.

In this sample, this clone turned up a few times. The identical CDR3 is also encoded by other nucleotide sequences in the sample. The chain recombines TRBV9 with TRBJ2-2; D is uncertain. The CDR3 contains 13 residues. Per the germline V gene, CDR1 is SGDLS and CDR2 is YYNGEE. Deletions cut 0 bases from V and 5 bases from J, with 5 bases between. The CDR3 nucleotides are TGTGCCAGCAGCGTAGCAGGAACCGGGGAGCTGTTTTTT. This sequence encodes CASSVAGTGELFF.

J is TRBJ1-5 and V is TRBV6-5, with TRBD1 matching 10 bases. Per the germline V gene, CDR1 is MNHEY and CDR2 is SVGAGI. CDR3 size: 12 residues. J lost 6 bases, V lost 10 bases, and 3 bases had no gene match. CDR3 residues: CAKWTGGQPQHF. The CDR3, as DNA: TGTGCCAAATGGACAGGGGGTCAGCCCCAGCATTTT.

In DNA form, the CDR3 reads TGTGCCAGCAGCTTGGACCAGATTCCGAACACTGAAGCTTTCTTT. It yields the protein CASSLDQIPNTEAFF. V and J are TRBV5-6 and TRBJ1-1, with unresolved D. Trimming took off 0 bases at V and 1 base at J, with 10 bases between the two ends. Germline V gene sequence: CDR1 SGHDT, CDR2 YYEEEE. The CDR3 loop spans 15 amino acids. Looking up the rest from reference TRBV5-6 and TRBJ1-1 gives the full variable domain: DAGVTQSPTHLIKTRGQQVTLRCSPKSGHDTVSWYQQALGQGPQFIFQYYEEEERQRGNFPDRFSGHQFPNYSSELNVNALLLGDSALYLCASSLDQIPNTEAFFGQGTRLTVV.

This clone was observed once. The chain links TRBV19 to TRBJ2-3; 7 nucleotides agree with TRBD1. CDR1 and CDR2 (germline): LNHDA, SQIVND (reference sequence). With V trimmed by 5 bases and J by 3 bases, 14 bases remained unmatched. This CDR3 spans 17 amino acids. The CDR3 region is CASSGLQGLIATDTQYF. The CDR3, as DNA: TGTGCCAGTAGTGGGCTACAGGGGTTGATTGCAACAGATACGCAGTATTTT.

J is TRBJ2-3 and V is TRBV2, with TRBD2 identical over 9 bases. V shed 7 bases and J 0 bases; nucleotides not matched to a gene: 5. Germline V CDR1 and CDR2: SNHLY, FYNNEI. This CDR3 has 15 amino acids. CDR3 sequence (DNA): TGTGCCAGCACTTCGGGACTAGCCAGCACAGATACGCAGTATTTT. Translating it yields CASTSGLASTDTQYF.

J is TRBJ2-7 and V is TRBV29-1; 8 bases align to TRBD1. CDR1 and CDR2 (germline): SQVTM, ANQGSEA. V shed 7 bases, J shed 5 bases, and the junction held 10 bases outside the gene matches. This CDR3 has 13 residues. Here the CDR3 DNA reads TGCAGCGCCGCCGGGACAGGTAATAACGAGCAGTACTTC. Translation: CSAAGTGNNEQYF.

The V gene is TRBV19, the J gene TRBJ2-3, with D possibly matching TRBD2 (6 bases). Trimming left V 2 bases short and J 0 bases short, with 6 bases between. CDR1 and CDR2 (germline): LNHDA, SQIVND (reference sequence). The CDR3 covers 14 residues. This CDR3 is CASSITSSTDTQYF. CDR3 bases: TGTGCCAGTAGTATAACTAGCAGCACAGATACGCAGTATTTT.

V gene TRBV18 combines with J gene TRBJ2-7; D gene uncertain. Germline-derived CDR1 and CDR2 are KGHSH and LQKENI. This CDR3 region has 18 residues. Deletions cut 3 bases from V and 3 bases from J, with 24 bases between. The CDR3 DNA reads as TGTGCCAGCTCACCCCCCCAAGGCCGGCGGATGGCTTACTACGAGCAGTACTTC. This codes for CASSPPQGRRMAYYEQYF. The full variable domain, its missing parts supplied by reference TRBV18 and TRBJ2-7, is NAGVMQNPRHLVRRRGQEARLRCSPMKGHSHVYWYRQLPEEGLKFMVYLQKENIIDESGMPKERFSAEFPKEGPSILRIQQVVRGDSAAYFCASSPPQGRRMAYYEQYFGPGTRLTVT.

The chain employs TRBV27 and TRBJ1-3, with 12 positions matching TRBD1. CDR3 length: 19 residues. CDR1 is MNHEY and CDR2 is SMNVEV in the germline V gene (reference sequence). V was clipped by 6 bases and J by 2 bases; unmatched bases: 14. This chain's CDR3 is CASRLTGTGGAWAGNTIYF. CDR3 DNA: TGTGCCAGCAGGCTCACCGGGACAGGGGGCGCCTGGGCTGGAAACACCATATATTTT.

The CDR3 region has the DNA TGTGCCAGCAGACAACAGGGGGTTAGTGAAAAACTGTTTTTT. Translation gives CASRQQGVSEKLFF. J is TRBJ1-4 and V is TRBV27, with TRBD1 matching over 8 bases. The CDR3 is 14 residues long. The J segment lost 7 bases and the V segment lost 6 bases, leaving 7 bases of the junction unmatched. Looked up from germline, CDR1 is MNHEY and CDR2 is SMNVEV (reference sequence). The complete variable domain, with remaining parts taken from reference TRBV27 and TRBJ1-4, reads EAQVTQNPRYLITVTGKKLTVTCSQNMNHEYMSWYRQDPGLGLRQIYYSMNVEVTDKGDVPEGYKVSRKEKRNFPLILESPSPNQTSLYFCASRQQGVSEKLFFGSGTQLSVL.

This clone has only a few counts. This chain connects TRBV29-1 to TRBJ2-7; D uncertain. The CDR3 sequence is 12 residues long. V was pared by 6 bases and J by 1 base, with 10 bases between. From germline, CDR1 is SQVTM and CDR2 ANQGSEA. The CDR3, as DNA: TGCAGCGTGACAAGTAGTTCCTACGAGCAGTACTTC. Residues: CSVTSSSYEQYF.

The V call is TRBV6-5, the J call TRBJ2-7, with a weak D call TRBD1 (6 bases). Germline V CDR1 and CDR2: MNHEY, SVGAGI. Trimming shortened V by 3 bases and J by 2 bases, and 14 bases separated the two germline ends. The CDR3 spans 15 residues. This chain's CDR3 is CASSYFRGGTYEQYF. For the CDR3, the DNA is TGTGCCAGCAGTTATTTTAGAGGGGGAACCTACGAGCAGTACTTC.

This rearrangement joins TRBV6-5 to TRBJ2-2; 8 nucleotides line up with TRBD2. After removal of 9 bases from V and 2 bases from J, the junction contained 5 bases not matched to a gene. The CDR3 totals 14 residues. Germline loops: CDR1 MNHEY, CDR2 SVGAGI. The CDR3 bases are TGTGCCAGTAAGCGGGAGTTAAACACCGGGGAGCTGTTTTTT. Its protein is CASKRELNTGELFF.

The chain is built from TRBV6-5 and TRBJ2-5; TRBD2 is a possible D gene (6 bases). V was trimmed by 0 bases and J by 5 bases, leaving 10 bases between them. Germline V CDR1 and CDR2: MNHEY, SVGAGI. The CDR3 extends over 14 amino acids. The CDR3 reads CASSYSGRLETQYF. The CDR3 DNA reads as TGTGCCAGCAGTTACTCTGGGAGGTTGGAGACCCAGTACTTC.

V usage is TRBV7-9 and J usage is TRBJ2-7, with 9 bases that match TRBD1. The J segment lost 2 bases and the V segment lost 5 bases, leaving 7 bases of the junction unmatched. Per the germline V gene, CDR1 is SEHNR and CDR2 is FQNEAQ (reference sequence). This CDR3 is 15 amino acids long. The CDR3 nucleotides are TGTGCCAGCAGCCCCGGGACAGGGCGCACCTACGAGCAGTACTTC. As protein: CASSPGTGRTYEQYF.

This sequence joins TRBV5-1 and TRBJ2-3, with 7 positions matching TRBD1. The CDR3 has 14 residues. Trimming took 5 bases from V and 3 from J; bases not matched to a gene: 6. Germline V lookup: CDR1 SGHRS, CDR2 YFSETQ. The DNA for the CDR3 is TGCGCCAGCAGGGGACAGACCACGACAGATACGCAGTATTTT. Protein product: CASRGQTTTDTQYF.

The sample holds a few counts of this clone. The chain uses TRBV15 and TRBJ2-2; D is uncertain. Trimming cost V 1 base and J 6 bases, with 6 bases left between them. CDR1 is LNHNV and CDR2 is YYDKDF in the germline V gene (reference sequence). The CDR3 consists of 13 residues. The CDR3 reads CATSRVPSGELFF. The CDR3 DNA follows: TGTGCCACCAGCAGAGTCCCCTCCGGGGAGCTGTTTTTT.

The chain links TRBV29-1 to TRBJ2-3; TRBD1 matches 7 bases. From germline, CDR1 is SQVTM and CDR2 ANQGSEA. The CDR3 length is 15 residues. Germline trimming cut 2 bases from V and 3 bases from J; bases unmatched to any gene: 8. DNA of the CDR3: TGCAGCGTTGAAAGATCCGGGACAGTAACAGATACGCAGTATTTT. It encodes CSVERSGTVTDTQYF.

The CDR3 loop reads CAVRDRRVGAKNIQYF. Written as DNA, the CDR3 is TGTGCCGTCCGGGACAGAAGAGTTGGTGCCAAAAACATTCAGTACTTC. The rearrangement links TRBV7-3 to TRBJ2-4, with 7 bases matching TRBD1. The CDR3 is 16 amino acids. Trimming cost V 11 bases and J 1 base; bases outside gene matches: 14. Looked up from germline, CDR1 is SGHTA and CDR2 is FQGTGA.

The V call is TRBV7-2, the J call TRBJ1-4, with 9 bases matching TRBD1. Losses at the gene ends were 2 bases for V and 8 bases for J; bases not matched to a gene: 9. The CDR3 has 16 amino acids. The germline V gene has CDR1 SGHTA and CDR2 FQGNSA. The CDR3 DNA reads TGTGCCAGCAGCTTATTCGGGGGACAGGGAGGAGAAAAACTGTTTTTT. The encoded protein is CASSLFGGQGGEKLFF. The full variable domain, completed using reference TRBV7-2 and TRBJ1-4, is GAGVSQSPSNKVTEKGKDVELRCDPISGHTALYWYRQSLGQGLEFLIYFQGNSAPDKSGLPSDRFSAERTGGSVSTLTIQRTQQEDSAVYLCASSLFGGQGGEKLFFGSGTQLSVL.